Sequencing of this TCR beta chain was carried out in a study of blood T cell repertoires in COVID-19. Whole-study context: Samples representing acute and convalescent COVID-19 were sourced from the United States, Italy and Spain. From T cells, B-cell-depleted T cells, or PBMCs came the material, which was cDNA or gDNA.

The CDR3 consists of 16 residues. The V gene end was trimmed by 5 bases and the J gene end by 3 bases; junction bases not matched to a gene: 7. Germline CDR1 reads SGHTA; CDR2 reads FQGNSA. The authors' processing: Counts of nucleated cells, estimated from reference gene primer amplification, were obtained. The method was immunoSEQ multiplex PCR; TCRdb's version includes in-frame clones alone and lacks a portion of them. The V and J calls and the clone size are those of that table, but D and trimming were determined from the DNA. The sample contains tens of thousands of clones, 65% to 90% of which appear only once.

The TCR was taken from a man aged 60-69 years with acute or convalescent COVID-19. J is TRBJ2-1 and V is TRBV7-2, with 10 positions matching TRBD1. Sequences were obtained from peripheral blood. DNA of the CDR3: TGTGCCAGCAGCCACTACGGGACAGGGGTCTACAATGAGCAGTTCTTC. This translates into CASSHYGTGVYNEQFF.